The 5 T cell receptor beta chains given below trace back to one sample, sequenced in a study of T cell responses to AZD1222 COVID-19 vaccine. Clones were read by immunoSEQ multiplex PCR, and TCRdb kept only the in-frame ones, dropping some. The repertoire holds 180,000 or so clones, with roughly nine tenths as singletons. The sample in question was peripheral blood, obtained 28 days after the second AZD1222 dose. Every receptor here comes from an adult who received the AZD1222 COVID-19 vaccine.

J is TRBJ1-1 and V is TRBV5-6; 7 nucleotides match TRBD1. The CDR3 spans 13 residues. The V gene's germline CDR1 is SGHDT and CDR2 YYEEEE. V was clipped by 3 bases and J by 8 bases; unmatched bases: 7. This chain's CDR3 is CASSYDRGQEAFF. CDR3 sequence (DNA): TGTGCCAGCAGCTACGATCGGGGACAGGAAGCTTTCTTT. The full variable domain, rest sourced from reference TRBV5-6 and TRBJ1-1, is DAGVTQSPTHLIKTRGQQVTLRCSPKSGHDTVSWYQQALGQGPQFIFQYYEEEERQRGNFPDRFSGHQFPNYSSELNVNALLLGDSALYLCASSYDRGQEAFFGQGTRLTVV.

In DNA form, the CDR3 reads TGTGCCAGCAGTTACCTCGTAACAGGGGTAGGCCAGCCCCAGCATTTT. Protein: CASSYLVTGVGQPQHF. The chain has TRBV6-5 and TRBJ1-5; 7 bases match TRBD1. This CDR3 contains 16 residues. V trimming: 2 bases; J trimming: 7 bases; junction bases outside the gene matches: 11. CDR1 is MNHEY and CDR2 is SVGAGI in the germline V gene.

The chain employs TRBV29-1 and TRBJ2-1; 8 nucleotides agree with TRBD1. The V segment lost 5 bases and the J segment 6 bases; nucleotides outside the gene matches: 15. Germline values: CDR1 SQVTM, CDR2 ANQGSEA. The CDR3 loop spans 16 amino acids. CDR3 DNA sequence: TGCAGCGTTCCCGGGACCGGGACAGGTATACTCAATGAGCAGTTCTTC. Residues: CSVPGTGTGILNEQFF.

This chain joins TRBV3-1 (or the pseudogene TRBV3-2) and TRBJ1-1; D is undetermined. This CDR3 contains 14 residues. Germline V lookup: CDR1 LGHDT, CDR2 YNNKEL (reference sequence). V lost 5 bases to trimming and J lost 2 bases, with 12 bases between them. The CDR3 reads CASSTRSHNTEAFF. CDR3 DNA: TGTGCCAGCAGCACTCGCAGCCACAACACTGAAGCTTTCTTT.

V gene TRBV29-1 combines with J gene TRBJ1-1, with 10 bases lining up with TRBD1. The germline CDR1 and CDR2 sequences are SQVTM and ANQGSEA. The ends lost 3 bases at V and 6 bases at J; junction bases unmatched: 4. This CDR3 has 13 amino acids. The CDR3 region has the DNA TGCAGCGTTGATGTAGGACAGGGGGCTGAAGCTTTCTTT. This codes for CSVDVGQGAEAFF.